The source of this TCR beta chain is a study of blood T cell repertoires in COVID-19. The overall study: Samples taken during acute and convalescent COVID-19 were collected in the United States, Italy and Spain. Sample material is recorded as cDNA or gDNA derived from T cells, B-cell-depleted T cells, or PBMCs.

V was trimmed by 0 bases and J by 7 bases, leaving 9 bases between them. Germline V gene sequence: CDR1 GTSNPN, CDR2 SVGIG (reference sequence). CDR3 length: 13 residues. Per the original methods: Estimation of nucleated cell counts was performed using reference gene primer amplification. The protocol was immunoSEQ multiplex PCR, while the TCRdb copy is restricted to in-frame clones and leaves out a portion. The DNA was the basis for D and trimming; V, J and clone size are from that table. The top ten hold 0.5% to 0.75% of the sample, which has 210,000 or so clones, 90% seen once. This clonotype originated in a man in his forties or fifties with acute or convalescent COVID-19. V gene TRBV30 combines with J gene TRBJ1-4; D unclear. The specimen was peripheral blood. The CDR3 coding sequence is TGTGCCTGGAGTGTAGCCGGAGGTGAAAAACTGTTTTTT. It codes for CAWSVAGGEKLFF. Drawing the rest from reference TRBV30 and TRBJ1-4, the complete variable domain is SQTIHQWPATLVQPVGSPLSLECTVEGTSNPNLYWYRQAAGRGLQLLFYSVGIGQISSEVPQNLSASRPQDRQFILSSKKLLLSDSGFYLCAWSVAGGEKLFFGSGTQLSVL.